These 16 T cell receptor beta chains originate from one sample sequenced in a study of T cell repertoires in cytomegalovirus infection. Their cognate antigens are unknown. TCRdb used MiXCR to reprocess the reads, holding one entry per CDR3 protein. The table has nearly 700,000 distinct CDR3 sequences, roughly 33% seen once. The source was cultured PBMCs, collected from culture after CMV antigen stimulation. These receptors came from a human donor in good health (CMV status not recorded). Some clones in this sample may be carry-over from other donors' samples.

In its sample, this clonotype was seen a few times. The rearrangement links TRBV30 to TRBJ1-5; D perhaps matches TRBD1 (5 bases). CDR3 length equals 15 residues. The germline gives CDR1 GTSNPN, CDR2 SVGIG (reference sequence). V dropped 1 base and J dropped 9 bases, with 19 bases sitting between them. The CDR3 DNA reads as TGTGCCTGGAGTGCAACAGGTCCCCGCAATTTGCCCCAGCATTTT. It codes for CAWSATGPRNLPQHF. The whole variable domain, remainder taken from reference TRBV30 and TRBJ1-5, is SQTIHQWPATLVQPVGSPLSLECTVEGTSNPNLYWYRQAAGRGLQLLFYSVGIGQISSEVPQNLSASRPQDRQFILSSKKLLLSDSGFYLCAWSATGPRNLPQHFGDGTRLSIL.

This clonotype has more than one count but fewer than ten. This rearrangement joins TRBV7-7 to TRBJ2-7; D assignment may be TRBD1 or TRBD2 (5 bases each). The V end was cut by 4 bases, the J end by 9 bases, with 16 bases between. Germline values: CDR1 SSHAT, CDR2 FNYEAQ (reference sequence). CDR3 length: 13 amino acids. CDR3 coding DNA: TGTGCCAGCAGCTCCCCGGCCTCGGGACGGCAGTACTTC. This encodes CASSSPASGRQYF. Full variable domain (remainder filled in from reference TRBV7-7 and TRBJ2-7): GAGVSQSPRYKVTKRGQDVTLRCDPISSHATLYWYQQALGQGPEFLTYFNYEAQPDKSGLPSDRFSAERPEGSISTLTIQRTEQRDSAMYRCASSSPASGRQYFGPGTRLTVT.

The CDR3 is CASSTSGSDNEQFF. CDR3 DNA: TGTGCCAGCTCGACTAGCGGGAGTGACAATGAGCAGTTCTTC. The genes are TRBV10-3 and TRBJ2-1; TRBD2 aligns across 12 bases. The CDR3 has 14 residues. Germline V lookup: CDR1 ENHRY, CDR2 SYGVKD. V dropped 10 bases and J dropped 5; count of bases not matched to a gene: 6.

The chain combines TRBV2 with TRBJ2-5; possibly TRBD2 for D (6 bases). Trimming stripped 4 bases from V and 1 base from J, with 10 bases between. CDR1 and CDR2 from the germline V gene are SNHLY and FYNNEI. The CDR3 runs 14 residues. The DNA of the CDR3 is TGTGCCAGCAGTGCCGGGCGGGGCCAAGAGACCCAGTACTTC. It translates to CASSAGRGQETQYF.

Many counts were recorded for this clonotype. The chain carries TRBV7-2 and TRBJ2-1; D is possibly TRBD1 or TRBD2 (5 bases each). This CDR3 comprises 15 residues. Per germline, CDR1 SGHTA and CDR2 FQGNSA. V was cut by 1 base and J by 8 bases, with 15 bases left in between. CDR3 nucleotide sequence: TGTGCCAGCAGCTTAGACTCCGGGACCAGTCATGAGCAGTTCTTC. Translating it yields CASSLDSGTSHEQFF.

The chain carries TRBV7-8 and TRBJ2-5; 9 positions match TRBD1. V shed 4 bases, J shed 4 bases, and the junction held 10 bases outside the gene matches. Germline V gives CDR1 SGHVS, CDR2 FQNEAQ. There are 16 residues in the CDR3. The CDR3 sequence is CASSSAWDRVGETQYF. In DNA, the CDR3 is TGTGCCAGCAGCTCGGCTTGGGACAGGGTGGGAGAGACCCAGTACTTC. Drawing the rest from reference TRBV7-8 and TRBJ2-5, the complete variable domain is GAGVSQSPRYKVAKRGQDVALRCDPISGHVSLFWYQQALGQGPEFLTYFQNEAQLDKSGLPSDRFFAERPEGSVSTLKIQRTQQEDSAVYLCASSSAWDRVGETQYFGPGTRLLVL.

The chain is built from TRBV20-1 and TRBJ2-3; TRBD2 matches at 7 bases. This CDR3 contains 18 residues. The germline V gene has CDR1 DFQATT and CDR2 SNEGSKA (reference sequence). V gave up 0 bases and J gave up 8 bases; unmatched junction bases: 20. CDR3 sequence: CSARDRPWRETLIGTQYF. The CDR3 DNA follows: TGCAGTGCTAGAGATAGGCCTTGGCGGGAGACGCTCATTGGTACGCAGTATTTT.

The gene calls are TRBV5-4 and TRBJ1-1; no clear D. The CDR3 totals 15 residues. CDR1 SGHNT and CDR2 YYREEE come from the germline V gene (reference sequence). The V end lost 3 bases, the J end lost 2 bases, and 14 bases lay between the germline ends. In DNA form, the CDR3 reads TGTGCCAGCAGCTCCGAATCTGGGATAAACACTGAAGCTTTCTTT. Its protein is CASSSESGINTEAFF.

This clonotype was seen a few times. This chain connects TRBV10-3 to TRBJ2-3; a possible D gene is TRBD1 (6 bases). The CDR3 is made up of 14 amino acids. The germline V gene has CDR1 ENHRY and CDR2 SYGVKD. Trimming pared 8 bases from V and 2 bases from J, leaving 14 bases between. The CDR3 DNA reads TGTGCCATCCGACTGGGGGCTGACACAGATACGCAGTATTTT. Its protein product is CAIRLGADTDTQYF.

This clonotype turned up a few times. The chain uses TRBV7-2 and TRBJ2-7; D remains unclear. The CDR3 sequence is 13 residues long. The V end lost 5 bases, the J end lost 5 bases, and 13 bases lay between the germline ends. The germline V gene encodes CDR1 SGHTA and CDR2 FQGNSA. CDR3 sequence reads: CASSLPQGHEQYF. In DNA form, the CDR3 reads TGTGCCAGCAGCCTCCCCCAAGGCCACGAGCAGTACTTC.

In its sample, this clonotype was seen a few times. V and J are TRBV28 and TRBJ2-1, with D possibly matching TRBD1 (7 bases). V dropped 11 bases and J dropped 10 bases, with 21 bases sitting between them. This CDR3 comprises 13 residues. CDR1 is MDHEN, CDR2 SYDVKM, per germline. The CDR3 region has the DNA TGTGCCGGAGGGCCTTCGCTACAGGGGGAGCAGTTCTTC. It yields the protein CAGGPSLQGEQFF.

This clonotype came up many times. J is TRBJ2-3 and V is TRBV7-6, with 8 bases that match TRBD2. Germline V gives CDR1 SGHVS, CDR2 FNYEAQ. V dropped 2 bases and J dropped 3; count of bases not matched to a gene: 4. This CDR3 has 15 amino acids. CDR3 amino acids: CASSLSGGLTDTQYF. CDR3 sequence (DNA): TGTGCCAGCAGCTTATCGGGGGGGCTGACAGATACGCAGTATTTT.

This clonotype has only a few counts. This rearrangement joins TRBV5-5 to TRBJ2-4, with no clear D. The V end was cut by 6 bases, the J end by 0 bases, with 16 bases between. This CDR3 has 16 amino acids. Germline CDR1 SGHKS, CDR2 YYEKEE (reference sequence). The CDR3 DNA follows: TGTGCCAGCACCTTCACCTACTCCCTAGCCAAAAACATTCAGTACTTC. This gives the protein CASTFTYSLAKNIQYF.

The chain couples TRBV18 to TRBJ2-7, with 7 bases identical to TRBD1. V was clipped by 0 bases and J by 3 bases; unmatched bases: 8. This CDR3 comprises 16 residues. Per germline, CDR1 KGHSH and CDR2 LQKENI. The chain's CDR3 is CASSPPNPGGGYEQYF. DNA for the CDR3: TGTGCCAGCTCACCACCGAATCCAGGGGGTGGCTACGAGCAGTACTTC.

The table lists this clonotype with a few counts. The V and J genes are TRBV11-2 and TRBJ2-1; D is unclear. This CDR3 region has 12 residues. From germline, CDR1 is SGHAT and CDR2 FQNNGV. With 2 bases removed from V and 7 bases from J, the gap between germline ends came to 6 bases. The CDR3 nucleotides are TGTGCCAGCAGCTTACACGGGAATGAGCAGTTCTTC. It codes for CASSLHGNEQFF.

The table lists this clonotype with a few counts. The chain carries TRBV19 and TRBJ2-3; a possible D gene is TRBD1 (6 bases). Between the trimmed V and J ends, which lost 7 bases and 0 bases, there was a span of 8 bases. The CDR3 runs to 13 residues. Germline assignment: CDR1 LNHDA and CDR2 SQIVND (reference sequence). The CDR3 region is CASKGGSTDTQYF. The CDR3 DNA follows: TGTGCCAGTAAAGGGGGTAGCACAGATACGCAGTATTTT.